This T cell receptor beta chain was recorded in a study of graft-versus-host responses after intestinal transplantation. Points from the study as a whole: Across patients carrying graft-donor T cell macrochimerism, allografts held high graft-versus-host to host-versus-graft clonal ratios.

In its sample, this clone was seen a few times. No antigen is known for it. Processing was applied to graft tissue in order to liberate intraepithelial and lamina propria lymphocytes. The CDR3 totals 13 residues. Per the germline V gene, CDR1 is MNHEY and CDR2 is SMNVEV (reference sequence). V was shortened by 0 bases and J by 3 bases, with 3 bases between the two germline ends. The data were produced by immunoSEQ multiplex PCR, yet TCRdb's version contains in-frame clones alone and is incomplete. Among more than 30,000 clones, approximately 90% were seen once, and the ten largest hold over 15%. This receptor was taken from a human patient who received an intestinal transplant, so some T cells may come from the graft donor. The chain links TRBV27 to TRBJ1-5, with no clear D. The starting material was ileum tissue, obtained about 200 days after intestinal transplant. This CDR3 reads CASSLSANQPQHF. CDR3 coding DNA: TGTGCCAGCAGTTTATCCGCCAATCAGCCCCAGCATTTT.